These 8 T cell receptor beta chains came from one sample sequenced in a study of blood T cell repertoires in COVID-19. Using immunoSEQ multiplex PCR, the repertoire was profiled, and TCRdb retains in-frame clones only, with some absent. The sample has 300,000 to 350,000 clones; about nine tenths are singletons. Sequenced sample: peripheral blood. The receptors come from a woman aged 30 to 39 with COVID-19, enrolled during active disease.

The J gene is TRBJ1-5, the V gene TRBV6-5; 10 bases are a match to TRBD1. From germline, CDR1 is MNHEY and CDR2 SVGAGI. The CDR3 is 13 residues long. Unmatched junction bases numbered 2, after V lost 6 bases and J lost 6 bases. The CDR3 region has the DNA TGTGCCAGCAGGACAGGGGGCAGTCAGCCCCAGCATTTT. Protein product: CASRTGGSQPQHF.

The chain recombines TRBV7-6 with TRBJ2-1; 15 bases line up with TRBD2. The ends lost 3 bases at V and 8 bases at J; junction bases unmatched: 2. This CDR3 is 15 amino acids long. Germline loops: CDR1 SGHVS, CDR2 FNYEAQ. CDR3 in DNA: TGTGCCAGCAGCTTGTGGACTAGCGGGGGGGATGAGCAGTTCTTC. It encodes CASSLWTSGGDEQFF.

This rearrangement joins TRBV5-4 to TRBJ2-5, with 8 bases fitting TRBD2. V dropped 0 bases and J dropped 6; count of bases not matched to a gene: 1. Germline-derived CDR1 and CDR2 are SGHNT and YYREEE (reference sequence). This CDR3 has 13 residues. The CDR3 sequence: CASSLAGGQTQYF. CDR3 DNA: TGTGCCAGCAGCTTGGCGGGAGGGCAGACCCAGTACTTC.

V is TRBV20-1 and J is TRBJ1-4; D is possibly TRBD1 (5 bases). CDR1 is DFQATT, CDR2 SNEGSKA, per germline (reference sequence). This CDR3 comprises 16 residues. V was clipped by 6 bases and J by 6 bases, with 23 bases between them. The chain's CDR3 is CSASLGWTRDHEKLFF. CDR3 in DNA: TGCAGTGCCAGTTTAGGGTGGACAAGAGATCATGAAAAACTGTTTTTT.

The V gene is TRBV2, the J gene TRBJ1-1; the D gene is possibly TRBD1 (5 bases). CDR1 is SNHLY, CDR2 FYNNEI, per germline. V dropped 4 bases and J dropped 6 bases, with 15 bases sitting between them. This CDR3 spans 14 amino acids. The CDR3 here is CASSVGQGGAEAFF. The CDR3 nucleotides read TGTGCCAGCAGTGTCGGGCAGGGAGGGGCTGAAGCTTTCTTT.

As for this clone: Being one base from a much bigger clone, this may be a read error. The V gene is TRBV28, the J gene TRBJ2-2; D is unresolved. The CDR3 consists of 12 residues. V dropped 6 bases and J dropped 3 bases, with 5 bases sitting between them. Germline V gene data show CDR1 as MDHEN and CDR2 as SYDVKM. CDR3 nucleotide sequence: TGTGCCAGCAGCTCCGACACCGGGGAGCTGTTTTTT. Its translation: CASSSDTGELFF. The full variable domain, rest sourced from reference TRBV28 and TRBJ2-2, is DVKVTQSSRYLVKRTGEKVFLECVQDMDHENMFWYRQDPGLGLRLIYFSYDVKMKEKGDIPEGYSVSREKKERFSLILESASTNQTSMYLCASSSDTGELFFGEGSRLTVL.

On this clone: Other DNA sequences within the sample encode an identical CDR3. This sequence joins TRBV4-2 and TRBJ2-7; 10 positions agree with TRBD1. The CDR3 is 15 amino acids. V shed 1 base and J 1 base; nucleotides not matched to a gene: 1. Germline V CDR1 and CDR2: LGHNA, YNFKEQ. In nucleotides, the CDR3 is TGTGCCAGCAGCCAAGGGGACAGGGGTTCCTACGAGCAGTACTTC. Translating it yields CASSQGDRGSYEQYF.

Only one count was recorded for this clone. CDR3 loop: CASSQVGDREGDGYTF. Written as DNA, the CDR3 is TGCGCCAGCAGCCAAGTTGGCGACAGGGAAGGGGATGGCTACACCTTC. The chain couples TRBV4-3 to TRBJ1-2; 7 bases agree with TRBD1. CDR3 length: 16 residues. The junction had 11 bases not matched to a gene; V was cut back by 1 base and J by 6 bases. Germline assignment: CDR1 LGHNA and CDR2 YSLEER.